Following are 12 T cell receptor beta chains from one sample sequenced in a study of cytomegalovirus exposure and HLA in healthy donors. The PCR ran on 60 Vbeta and 13 Jbeta primers. Assay used: immunoSEQ multiplex PCR; TCRdb lists only in-frame clones, some missing. The table lists roughly 200,000 clones, 70% of them singletons. The sample consisted of PBMCs. The receptors were gathered from a man aged 35-49 years in good health and CMV-seropositive.

This chain links TRBV9 with TRBJ1-1; the D gene is possibly TRBD1 (6 bases). Per the germline V gene, CDR1 is SGDLS and CDR2 is YYNGEE. The V gene lost 1 base and the J gene lost 1 base, with 11 bases spanning the gap. The CDR3 extends over 15 amino acids. As DNA, the CDR3 is TGTGCCAGCAGCGTAAGGCTGGGGGCGAACACTGAAGCTTTCTTT. Translation gives CASSVRLGANTEAFF. The full variable domain, with the rest looked up from reference TRBV9 and TRBJ1-1, is DSGVTQTPKHLITATGQRVTLRCSPRSGDLSVYWYQQSLDQGLQFLIQYYNGEERAKGNILERFSAQQFPDLHSELNLSSLELGDSALYFCASSVRLGANTEAFFGQGTRLTVV.

Note on this clone: Since a much larger clone is just one base distant, this may be a read error. The rearrangement uses TRBV5-1 and TRBJ1-1; 9 nucleotides match TRBD1. The CDR3 extends over 13 amino acids. Germline loops: CDR1 SGHRS, CDR2 YFSETQ. The CDR3 DNA is TGTGCCAGCAGCTTGACAGGGGGCACTGAAGCTTTCTTT. It translates to CASSLTGGTEAFF.

This CDR3 is CASSFRGMVYGYTF. CDR3 sequence (DNA): TGTGCCAGCAGTTTCAGGGGGATGGTCTATGGCTACACCTTC. V usage is TRBV6-5 and J usage is TRBJ1-2; 7 bases line up with TRBD1. This CDR3 has 14 residues. Per germline, CDR1 MNHEY and CDR2 SVGAGI. J lost 4 bases, V lost 4 bases, and 6 bases had no gene match.

V usage is TRBV15 and J usage is TRBJ1-2; 8 nucleotides line up with TRBD1. Trimming cost V 5 bases and J 4 bases; bases outside gene matches: 6. Per germline, CDR1 LNHNV and CDR2 YYDKDF (reference sequence). The CDR3 extends over 14 amino acids. In nucleotides, the CDR3 is TGTGCCACCAGCTTCGGACAGGGAAGCTATGGCTACACCTTC. Protein product: CATSFGQGSYGYTF.

The CDR3 DNA sequence: TGCGCCAGCACTATCGCGGGGGGGCTCTCCTACGAGCAGTACTTC. Protein sequence: CASTIAGGLSYEQYF. V usage is TRBV5-1 and J usage is TRBJ2-7; 9 bases are a match to TRBD2. The CDR3 spans 15 residues. V lost 6 bases, J lost 0 bases, and 7 bases stayed unmatched. Germline V CDR1 and CDR2: SGHRS, YFSETQ.

The chain is built from TRBV5-4 and TRBJ2-1; 10 nucleotides align to TRBD2. Trimming at V came to 3 bases and at J to 6 bases, leaving 3 bases not matched to a gene. The CDR3 is 14 amino acids. The germline gives CDR1 SGHNT, CDR2 YYREEE (reference sequence). The CDR3 coding sequence is TGTGCCAGCAGCTCAGCGGGGGGGCTCAATGAGCAGTTCTTC. This sequence encodes CASSSAGGLNEQFF.

J is TRBJ1-2 and V is TRBV4-1; the match to TRBD1 covers 9 bases. V was clipped by 0 bases and J by 7 bases; unmatched bases: 12. This CDR3 is 17 amino acids long. Germline CDR1 is MGHRA and CDR2 is YSYEKL. The CDR3 coding sequence is TGCGCCAGCAGCCAAGAAGGTTTAGGACAGGGGAACGCTGGCTACACCTTC. It specifies CASSQEGLGQGNAGYTF.

This chain connects TRBV5-4 to TRBJ1-2; D is uncertain. The CDR3 loop spans 14 amino acids. The germline V gene has CDR1 SGHNT and CDR2 YYREEE (reference sequence). V lost 5 bases and J 1 base, leaving 12 bases between the germline ends. The CDR3 nucleotides are TGTGCCAGCAGGCCAGGCGGGCTTAACTATGGCTACACCTTC. It is translated as CASRPGGLNYGYTF.

V usage is TRBV13 and J usage is TRBJ1-2, with 8 bases fitting TRBD1. V trimming: 5 bases; J trimming: 3 bases; junction bases outside the gene matches: 8. This CDR3 region has 15 residues. From germline, CDR1 is PRHDT and CDR2 FYEKMQ (reference sequence). Here the CDR3 DNA reads TGTGCCAGCAGCCACCGGGGACAGGTATACTATGGCTACACCTTC. Protein product: CASSHRGQVYYGYTF.

V is TRBV5-4 and J is TRBJ2-5, with 7 bases aligning to TRBD1. Gene TRBJ2-7 matches the end of the DNA better, so the J call may be wrong. Germline CDR1 is SGHNT and CDR2 is YYREEE (reference sequence). This CDR3 is 14 amino acids long. CDR3 loop: CASSLTGTEDEQYF. In DNA, the CDR3 is TGTGCCAGCAGCCTGACAGGGACCGAAGACGAGCAGTACTTC.

This chain links TRBV7-6 with TRBJ2-1; 13 bases are shared with TRBD2. The CDR3 loop spans 17 amino acids. The ends lost 4 bases at V and 5 bases at J; junction bases unmatched: 8. In germline, CDR1 is SGHVS, CDR2 FNYEAQ. In nucleotides, the CDR3 is TGTGCCAGCAGCTATATGTTACTAGCGGGGGGGGACAATGAGCAGTTCTTC. This gives the protein CASSYMLLAGGDNEQFF.

The gene calls are TRBV25-1 and TRBJ1-1; possibly TRBD1 for D (5 bases). The V and J ends lost 6 bases and 0 bases respectively, with 11 bases between them. The germline V gene has CDR1 MGHDK and CDR2 SYGVNS. This CDR3 contains 14 residues. CDR3 coding DNA: TGTGCCAGCAGCGGGCCGGGGGTGAACACTGAAGCTTTCTTT. It encodes CASSGPGVNTEAFF.